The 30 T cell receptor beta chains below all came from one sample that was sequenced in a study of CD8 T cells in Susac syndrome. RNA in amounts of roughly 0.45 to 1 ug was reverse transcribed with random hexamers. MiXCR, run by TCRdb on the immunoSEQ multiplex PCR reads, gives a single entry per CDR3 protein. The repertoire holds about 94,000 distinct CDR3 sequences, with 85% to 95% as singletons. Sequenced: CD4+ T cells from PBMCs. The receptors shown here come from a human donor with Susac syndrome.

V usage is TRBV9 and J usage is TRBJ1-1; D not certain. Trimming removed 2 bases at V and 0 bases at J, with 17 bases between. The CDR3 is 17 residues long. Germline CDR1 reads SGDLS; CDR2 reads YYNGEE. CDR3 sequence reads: CASSVDTPSGVNTEAFF. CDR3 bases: TGTGCCAGCAGCGTCGATACCCCCTCCGGGGTGAACACTGAAGCTTTCTTT.

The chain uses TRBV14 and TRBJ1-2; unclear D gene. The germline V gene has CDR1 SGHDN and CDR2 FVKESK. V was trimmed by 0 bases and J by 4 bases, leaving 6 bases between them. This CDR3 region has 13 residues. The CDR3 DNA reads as TGTGCCAGCAGCCAAGATTTCGGCTATGGCTACACCTTC. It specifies CASSQDFGYGYTF.

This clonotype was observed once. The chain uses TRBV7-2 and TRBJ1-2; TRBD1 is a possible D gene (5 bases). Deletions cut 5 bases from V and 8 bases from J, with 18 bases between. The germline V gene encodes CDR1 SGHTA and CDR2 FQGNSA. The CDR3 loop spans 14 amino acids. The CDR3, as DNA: TGTGCCAGCAGCACACCGAGCGGGGCGAGAGGCTACACCTTC. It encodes CASSTPSGARGYTF.

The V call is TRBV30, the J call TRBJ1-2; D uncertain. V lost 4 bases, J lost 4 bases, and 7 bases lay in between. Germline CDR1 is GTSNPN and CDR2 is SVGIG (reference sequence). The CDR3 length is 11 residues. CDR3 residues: CAWTSPYGYTF. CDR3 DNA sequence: TGTGCCTGGACAAGTCCCTATGGCTACACCTTC.

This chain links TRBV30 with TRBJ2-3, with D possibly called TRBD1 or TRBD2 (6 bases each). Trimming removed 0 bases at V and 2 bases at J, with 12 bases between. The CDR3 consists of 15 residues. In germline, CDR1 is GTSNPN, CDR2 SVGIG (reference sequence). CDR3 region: CAWSVLRGDTDTQYF. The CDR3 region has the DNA TGTGCCTGGAGTGTACTTAGGGGGGACACAGATACGCAGTATTTT.

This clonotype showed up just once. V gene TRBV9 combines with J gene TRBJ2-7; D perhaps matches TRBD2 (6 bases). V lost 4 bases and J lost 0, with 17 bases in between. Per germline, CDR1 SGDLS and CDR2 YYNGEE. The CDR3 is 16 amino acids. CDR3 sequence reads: CASSSTLSGYSYEQYF. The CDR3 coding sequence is TGTGCCAGCAGCTCGACCCTGAGCGGGTACTCCTACGAGCAGTACTTC. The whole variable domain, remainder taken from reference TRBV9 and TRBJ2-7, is DSGVTQTPKHLITATGQRVTLRCSPRSGDLSVYWYQQSLDQGLQFLIQYYNGEERAKGNILERFSAQQFPDLHSELNLSSLELGDSALYFCASSSTLSGYSYEQYFGPGTRLTVT.

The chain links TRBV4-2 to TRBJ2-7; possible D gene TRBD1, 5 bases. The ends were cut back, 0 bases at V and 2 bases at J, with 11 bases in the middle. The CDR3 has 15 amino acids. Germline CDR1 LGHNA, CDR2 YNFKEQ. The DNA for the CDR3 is TGTGCCAGCAGCCAAGATCTAGGACATCCCTACGAGCAGTACTTC. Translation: CASSQDLGHPYEQYF.

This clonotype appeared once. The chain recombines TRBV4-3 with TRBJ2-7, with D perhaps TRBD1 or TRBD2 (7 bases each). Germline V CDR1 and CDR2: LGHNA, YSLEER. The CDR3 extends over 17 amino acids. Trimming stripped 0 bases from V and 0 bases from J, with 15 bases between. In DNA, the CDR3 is TGCGCCAGCAGCCAAGAATCAGCGGGACAGATCTCCTACGAGCAGTACTTC. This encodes CASSQESAGQISYEQYF.

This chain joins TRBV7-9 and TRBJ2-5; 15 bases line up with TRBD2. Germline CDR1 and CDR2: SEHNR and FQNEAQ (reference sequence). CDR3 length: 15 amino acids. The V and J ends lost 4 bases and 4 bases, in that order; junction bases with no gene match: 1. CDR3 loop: CASSWGLAGGETQYF. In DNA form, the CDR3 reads TGTGCCAGCAGCTGGGGACTAGCGGGGGGAGAGACCCAGTACTTC.

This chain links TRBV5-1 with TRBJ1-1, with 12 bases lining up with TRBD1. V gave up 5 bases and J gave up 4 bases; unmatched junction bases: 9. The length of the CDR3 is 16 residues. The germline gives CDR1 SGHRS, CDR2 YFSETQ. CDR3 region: CASSSGTGGAGTEAFF. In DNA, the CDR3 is TGCGCCAGCAGTTCCGGGACAGGGGGCGCGGGCACTGAAGCTTTCTTT.

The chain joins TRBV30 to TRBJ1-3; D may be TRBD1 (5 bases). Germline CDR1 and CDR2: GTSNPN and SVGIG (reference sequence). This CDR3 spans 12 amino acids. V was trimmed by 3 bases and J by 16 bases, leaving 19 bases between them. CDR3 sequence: CAWRTGTREGYF. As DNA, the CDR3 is TGTGCCTGGAGAACCGGGACTAGAGAAGGCTATTTT.

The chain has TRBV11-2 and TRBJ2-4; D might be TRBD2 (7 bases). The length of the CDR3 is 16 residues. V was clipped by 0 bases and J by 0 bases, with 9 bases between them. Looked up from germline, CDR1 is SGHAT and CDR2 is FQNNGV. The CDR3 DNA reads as TGTGCCAGCAGCTTAGAGGGGGGGCTAGCCAAAAACATTCAGTACTTC. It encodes CASSLEGGLAKNIQYF.

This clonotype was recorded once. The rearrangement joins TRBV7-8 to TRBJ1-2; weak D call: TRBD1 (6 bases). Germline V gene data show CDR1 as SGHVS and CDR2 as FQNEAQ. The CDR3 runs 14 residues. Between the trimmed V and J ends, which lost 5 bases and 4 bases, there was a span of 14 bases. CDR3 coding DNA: TGTGCCAGCAGCCAATCACAGGGCTTCTATGGCTACACCTTC. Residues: CASSQSQGFYGYTF.

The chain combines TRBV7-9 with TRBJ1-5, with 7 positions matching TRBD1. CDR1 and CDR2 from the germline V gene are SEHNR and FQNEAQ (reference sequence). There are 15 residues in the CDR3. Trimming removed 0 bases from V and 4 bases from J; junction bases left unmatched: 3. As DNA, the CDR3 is TGTGCCAGCAGCTTAGCGGCAGGGGGGAATCAGCCCCAGCATTTT. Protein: CASSLAAGGNQPQHF.

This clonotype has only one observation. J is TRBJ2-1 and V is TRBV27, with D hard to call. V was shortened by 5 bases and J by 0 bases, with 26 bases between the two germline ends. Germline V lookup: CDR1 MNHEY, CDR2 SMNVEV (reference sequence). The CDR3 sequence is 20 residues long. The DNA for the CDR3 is TGTGCCAGCAGTCCCCCGGGTCCTTACATGACCAAGAGCTCCTACAATGAGCAGTTCTTC. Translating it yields CASSPPGPYMTKSSYNEQFF.

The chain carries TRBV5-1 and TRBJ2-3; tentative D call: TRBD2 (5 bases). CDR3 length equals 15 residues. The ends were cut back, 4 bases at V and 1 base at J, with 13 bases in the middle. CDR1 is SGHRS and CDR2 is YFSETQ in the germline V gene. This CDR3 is CASSGGTRGTDTQYF. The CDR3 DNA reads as TGCGCCAGCAGCGGCGGCACTAGGGGCACAGATACGCAGTATTTT.

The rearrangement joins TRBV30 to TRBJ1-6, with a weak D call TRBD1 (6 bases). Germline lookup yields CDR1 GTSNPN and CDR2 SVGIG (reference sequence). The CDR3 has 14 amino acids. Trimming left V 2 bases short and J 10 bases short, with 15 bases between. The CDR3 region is CAWSRGAGASPLHF. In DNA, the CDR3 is TGTGCCTGGAGTAGGGGGGCAGGAGCCTCACCCCTCCACTTT. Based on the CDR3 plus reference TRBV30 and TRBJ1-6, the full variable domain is SQTIHQWPATLVQPVGSPLSLECTVEGTSNPNLYWYRQAAGRGLQLLFYSVGIGQISSEVPQNLSASRPQDRQFILSSKKLLLSDSGFYLCAWSRGAGASPLHFGNGTRLTVT.

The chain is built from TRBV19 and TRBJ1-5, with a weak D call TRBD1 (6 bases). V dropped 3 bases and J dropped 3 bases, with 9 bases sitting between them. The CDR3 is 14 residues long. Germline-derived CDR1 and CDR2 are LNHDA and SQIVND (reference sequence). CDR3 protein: CASSMQGPNQPQHF. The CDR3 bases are TGTGCCAGTAGTATGCAGGGGCCCAATCAGCCCCAGCATTTT.

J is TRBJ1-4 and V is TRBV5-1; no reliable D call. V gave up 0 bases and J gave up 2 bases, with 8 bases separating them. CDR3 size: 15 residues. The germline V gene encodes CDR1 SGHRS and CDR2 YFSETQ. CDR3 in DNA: TGCGCCAGCAGCTTGGGAATGGGGACTAATGAAAAACTGTTTTTT. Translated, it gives CASSLGMGTNEKLFF.

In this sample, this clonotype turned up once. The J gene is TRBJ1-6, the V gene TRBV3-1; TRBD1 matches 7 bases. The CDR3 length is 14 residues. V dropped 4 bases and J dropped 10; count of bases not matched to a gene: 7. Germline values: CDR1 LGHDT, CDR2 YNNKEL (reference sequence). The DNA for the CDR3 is TGTGCCAGCAGCCTTGGACAGGATGACTCACCCCTCCACTTT. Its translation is CASSLGQDDSPLHF.

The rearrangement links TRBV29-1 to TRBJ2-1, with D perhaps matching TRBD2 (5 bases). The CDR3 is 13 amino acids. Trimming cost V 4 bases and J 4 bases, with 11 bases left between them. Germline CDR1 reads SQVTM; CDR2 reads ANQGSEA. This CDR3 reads CSVVKRAYNEQFF. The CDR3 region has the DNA TGCAGCGTTGTCAAGAGGGCGTACAATGAGCAGTTCTTC.

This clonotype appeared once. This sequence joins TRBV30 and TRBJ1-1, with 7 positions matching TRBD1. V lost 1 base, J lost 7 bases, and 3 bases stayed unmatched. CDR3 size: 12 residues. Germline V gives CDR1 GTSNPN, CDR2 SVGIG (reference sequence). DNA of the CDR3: TGTGCCTGGAGTGATCGGACAGGTGAAGCTTTCTTT. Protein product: CAWSDRTGEAFF.

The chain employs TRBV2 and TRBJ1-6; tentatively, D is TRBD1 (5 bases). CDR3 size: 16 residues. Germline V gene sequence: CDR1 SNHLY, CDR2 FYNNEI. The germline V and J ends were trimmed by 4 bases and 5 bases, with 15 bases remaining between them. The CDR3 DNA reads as TGTGCCAGCAGTGGAACCGGGACGGCGGATAATTCACCCCTCCACTTT. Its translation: CASSGTGTADNSPLHF. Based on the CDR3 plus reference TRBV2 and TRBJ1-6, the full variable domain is EPEVTQTPSHQVTQMGQEVILRCVPISNHLYFYWYRQILGQKVEFLVSFYNNEISEKSEIFDDQFSVERPDGSNFTLKIRSTKLEDSAMYFCASSGTGTADNSPLHFGNGTRLTVT.

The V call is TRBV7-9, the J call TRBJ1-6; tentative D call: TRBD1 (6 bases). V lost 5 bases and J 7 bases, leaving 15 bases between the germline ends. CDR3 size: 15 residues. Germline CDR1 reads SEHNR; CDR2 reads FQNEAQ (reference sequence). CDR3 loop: CASSITGMRNSPLHF. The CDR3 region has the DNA TGTGCCAGCAGCATAACAGGGATGAGGAATTCACCCCTCCACTTT.

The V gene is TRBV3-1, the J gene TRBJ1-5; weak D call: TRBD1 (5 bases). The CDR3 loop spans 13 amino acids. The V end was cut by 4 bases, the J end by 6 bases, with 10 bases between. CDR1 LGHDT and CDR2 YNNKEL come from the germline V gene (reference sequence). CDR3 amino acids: CASSPPGLQPQHF. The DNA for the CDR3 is TGTGCCAGCAGCCCCCCGGGGCTTCAGCCCCAGCATTTT.

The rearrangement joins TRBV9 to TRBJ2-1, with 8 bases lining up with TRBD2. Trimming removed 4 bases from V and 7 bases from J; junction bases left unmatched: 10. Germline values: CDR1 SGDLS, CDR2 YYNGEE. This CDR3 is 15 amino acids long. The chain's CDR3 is CASSLGGATMNEQFF. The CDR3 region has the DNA TGTGCCAGCAGCCTCGGGGGGGCGACGATGAATGAGCAGTTCTTC.

CDR3 DNA sequence: TGTGCCAGCAGCCCCCGCCGGGCCGCTCTTATCGAGCAGTACTTC. Protein sequence: CASSPRRAALIEQYF. The V and J genes are TRBV7-8 and TRBJ2-7; D remains ambiguous. The CDR3 is 15 residues long. The V gene's germline CDR1 is SGHVS and CDR2 FQNEAQ. Trimming took 5 bases from V and 6 from J, leaving 20 bases between them.

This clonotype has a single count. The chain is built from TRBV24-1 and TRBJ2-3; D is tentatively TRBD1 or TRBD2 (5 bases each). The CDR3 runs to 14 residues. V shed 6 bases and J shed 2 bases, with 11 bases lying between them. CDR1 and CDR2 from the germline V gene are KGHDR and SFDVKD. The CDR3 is CATSRDGTTDTQYF. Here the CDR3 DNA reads TGTGCCACCAGTAGGGACGGCACCACAGATACGCAGTATTTT.

CDR3 sequence: CAWRPRTDYGYTF. In DNA, the CDR3 is TGTGCCTGGAGGCCCCGGACCGACTATGGCTACACCTTC. V is TRBV30 and J is TRBJ1-2; D is unclear. The CDR3 is made up of 13 amino acids. Between the trimmed V and J ends, which lost 3 bases and 3 bases, there was a span of 11 bases. Germline-derived CDR1 and CDR2 are GTSNPN and SVGIG (reference sequence).

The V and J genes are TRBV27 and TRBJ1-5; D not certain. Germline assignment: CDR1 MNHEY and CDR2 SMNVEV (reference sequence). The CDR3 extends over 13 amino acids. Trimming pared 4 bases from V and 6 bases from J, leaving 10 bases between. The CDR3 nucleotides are TGTGCCAGCAGTTCTGAAGAGGGTCAGCCCCAGCATTTT. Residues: CASSSEEGQPQHF.